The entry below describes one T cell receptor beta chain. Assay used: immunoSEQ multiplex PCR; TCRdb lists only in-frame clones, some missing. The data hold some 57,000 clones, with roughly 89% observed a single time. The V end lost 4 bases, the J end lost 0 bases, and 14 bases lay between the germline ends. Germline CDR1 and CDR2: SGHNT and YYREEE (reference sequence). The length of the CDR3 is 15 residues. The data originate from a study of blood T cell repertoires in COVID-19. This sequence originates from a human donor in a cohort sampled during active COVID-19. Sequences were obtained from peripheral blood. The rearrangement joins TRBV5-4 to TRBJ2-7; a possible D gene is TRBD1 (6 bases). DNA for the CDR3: TGTGCCAGCAGCCCCCGGACAGAGAGCTCCTACGAGCAGTACTTC. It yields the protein CASSPRTESSYEQYF.